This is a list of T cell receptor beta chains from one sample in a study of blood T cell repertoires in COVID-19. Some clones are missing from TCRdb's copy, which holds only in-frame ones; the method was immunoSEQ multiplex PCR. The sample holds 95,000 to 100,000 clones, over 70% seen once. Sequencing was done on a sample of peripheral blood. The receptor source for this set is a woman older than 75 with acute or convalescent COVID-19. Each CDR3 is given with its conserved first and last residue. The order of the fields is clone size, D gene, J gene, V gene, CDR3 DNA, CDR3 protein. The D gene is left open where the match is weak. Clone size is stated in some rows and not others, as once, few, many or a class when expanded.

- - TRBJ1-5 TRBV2 TGTGCCAGCAGGACAGGTTTGAGCAATCAGCCCCAGCATTTT CASRTGLSNQPQHF
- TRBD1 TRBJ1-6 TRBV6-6 TGTGCCAGCAGTGAGGGACAGGCTTCACCCCTCCACTTT CASSEGQASPLHF
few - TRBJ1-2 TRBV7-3 TGTGCCAGCAGCCTCGGAGGCCCAGCTAACTATGGCTACACCTTC CASSLGGPANYGYTF
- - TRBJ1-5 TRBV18 TGTGCCAGCTCACCCGGGGAGGATCAGCCCCAGCATTTT CASSPGEDQPQHF
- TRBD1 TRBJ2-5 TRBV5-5 TGTGCCAGCAGCTTGGGGCAGGGGGCGTTGGGCCAGTACTTC CASSLGQGALGQYF
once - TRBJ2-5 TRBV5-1 TGCGCCAGCAGCCCCGGGGGGCCGCAAGAGACCCAGTACTTC CASSPGGPQETQYF
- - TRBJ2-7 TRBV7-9 TGTGCCAGCAGCCGATCTCAGGGTTCGCCAGGCTCCGAGCAGTACTTC CASSRSQGSPGSEQYF
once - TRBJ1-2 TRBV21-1 TGTGCCAGCAGCAGTCCCACAGGGAGGGAGGAGTTCTATGGCTACACCTTC CASSSPTGREEFYGYTF
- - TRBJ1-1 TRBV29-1 TGCAGCGTTGAGGGGGGACCTGAAGCTTTCTTT CSVEGGPEAFF
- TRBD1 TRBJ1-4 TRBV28 TGTGCCAGCAGCGGGACAGGGGAATCATCGGGGAATGAAAAACTGTTTTTT CASSGTGESSGNEKLFF
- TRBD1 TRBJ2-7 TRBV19 TGTGCCAGTAGCCAAACCGGGACAGGGGCGAAAGAGCAGTACTTC CASSQTGTGAKEQYF
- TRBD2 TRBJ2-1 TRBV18 TGTGCCAGCTCACCACCGAAGGGCGGGGGGGCGAATGAGCAGTTCTTC CASSPPKGGGANEQFF
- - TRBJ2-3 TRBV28 TGTGCCAGCAGCCCGACAGTTGTCGGACGAACAGATACGCAGTATTTT CASSPTVVGRTDTQYF
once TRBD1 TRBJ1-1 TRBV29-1 TGCAGCGTCGGTGACAGGGTGAACACTGAAGCTTTCTTT CSVGDRVNTEAFF
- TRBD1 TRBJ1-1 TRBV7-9 TGTGCCAGCAGCTTAGCGGGGGACAGGGGGAGGACTGAAGCTTTCTTT CASSLAGDRGRTEAFF
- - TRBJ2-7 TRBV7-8 TGTGCCAGCAGCTTAGCGGGGGGACAGAAATACGAGCAGTACTTC CASSLAGGQKYEQYF
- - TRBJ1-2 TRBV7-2 TGTGCCAGCAGCTTAGTAACCGGGTCGCGTAACTATGGCTACACCTTC CASSLVTGSRNYGYTF
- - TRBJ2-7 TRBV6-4 TGTGCCAGCAGTGACTCGGGAGACTACGAGCAGTACTTC CASSDSGDYEQYF
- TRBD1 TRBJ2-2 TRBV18 TGTGCCAGCTCAACCGGACAGGGGAACACCGGGGAGCTGTTTTTT CASSTGQGNTGELFF
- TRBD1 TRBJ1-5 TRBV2 TGTGCCAGCACCGTAGACAGGGGGAGCAATCAGCCCCAGCATTTT CASTVDRGSNQPQHF
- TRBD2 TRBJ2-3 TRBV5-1 TGCGCCAGCAGCCTTGGACTAGCGGGGGCAAACACAGATACGCAGTATTTT CASSLGLAGANTDTQYF
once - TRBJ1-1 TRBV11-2 TGTGCCAGCAGGACAAGGGGGACCACTGAAGCTTTCTTT CASRTRGTTEAFF
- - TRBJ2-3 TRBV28 TGTGCCAGCACCTCACGTGGGGGCTCCTCCACGCAGTATTTT CASTSRGGSSTQYF
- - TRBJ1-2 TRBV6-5 TGTGCCAGCAGTTACGATGGGGGGGGATCCTATGGCTACACCTTC CASSYDGGGSYGYTF
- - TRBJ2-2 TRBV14 TGTGCCAGCAGCGCATCAGTGGGGGCGACCGGGGAGCTGTTTTTT CASSASVGATGELFF
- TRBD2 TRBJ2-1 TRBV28 TGTGCCAGCACCAGCGGGGGGGCAGGTGAGCAGTTCTTC CASTSGGAGEQFF
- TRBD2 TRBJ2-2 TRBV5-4 TGTGCCAGCAGCATCGGGACTAGCCAGAACACCGGGGAGCTGTTTTTT CASSIGTSQNTGELFF
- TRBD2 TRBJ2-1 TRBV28 TGTGCCAGCAGTTTAGCTAGCGGGGGTAATTACAATGAGCAGTTCTTC CASSLASGGNYNEQFF
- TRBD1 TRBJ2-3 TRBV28 TGTGCCAGCAGCCGCCGACAGGGGGGTACAGATACGCAGTATTTT CASSRRQGGTDTQYF
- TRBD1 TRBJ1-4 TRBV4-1 TGCGCCAGCAGCCAAGACCCTTTCGGGACAGGGGGAACAAATGAAAAACTGTTTTTT CASSQDPFGTGGTNEKLFF
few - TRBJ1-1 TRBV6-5 TGTGCCAGCAGTTACGTGGACAGCCACACTGAAGCTTTCTTT CASSYVDSHTEAFF
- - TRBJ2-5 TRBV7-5 TGTGCCAGACCCGAGACAGGGGTGAAGACCCAGTACTTC CARPETGVKTQYF
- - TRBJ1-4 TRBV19 TGTGCCAGTAGTAAACCTAAGGGGACACCCGATGAAAAACTGTTTTTT CASSKPKGTPDEKLFF
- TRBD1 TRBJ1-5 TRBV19 TGTGCCAGTAGTATCGACAGGGCCCCCAATCAGCCCCAGCATTTT CASSIDRAPNQPQHF
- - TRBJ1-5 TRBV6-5 TGTGCCAGCAGCCTCCGGGGGGGGTTTCATCCCCAGCATTTT CASSLRGGFHPQHF
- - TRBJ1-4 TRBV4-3 TGCGCCAGCAGCCAAGATCTGCCGGGAGGCGCACAAAATGAAAAACTGTTTTTT CASSQDLPGGAQNEKLFF
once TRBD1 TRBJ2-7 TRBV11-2 TGTGCCAGCAGCCCCAGTTACAGGGGCGCCAACTCCTACGAGCAGTACTTC CASSPSYRGANSYEQYF
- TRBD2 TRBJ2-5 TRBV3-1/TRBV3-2 TGTGCCAGCAGCCGCCAGACTAGCGGGGGGGCGGGAAACCAGTACTTC CASSRQTSGGAGNQYF
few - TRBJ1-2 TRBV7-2 TGTGCCAGCACCTCCCTACTGAGGTTCGATGGCTACACCTTC CASTSLLRFDGYTF
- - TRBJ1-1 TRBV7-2 TGTGCCAGCAGCTTGGGTGGGAGGGTTGCGACTGAAGCTTTCTTT CASSLGGRVATEAFF
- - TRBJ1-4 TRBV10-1 TGCGCCAGCAGTGAGTCGTGGAGGGGAGCAACTAATGAAAAACTGTTTTTT CASSESWRGATNEKLFF
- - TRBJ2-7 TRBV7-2 TGTGCCAGCAGCTTGGGGGGGCTCTACGAGCAGTACTTC CASSLGGLYEQYF
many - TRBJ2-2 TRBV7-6 TGTGCCAGCAGCCCGAAGGGGCGCACGAGAACCGGGGAGCTGTTTTTT CASSPKGRTRTGELFF
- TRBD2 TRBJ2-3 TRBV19 TGTGCCAGTAGTATAGTCCTGCCGGGGGGGCCGGGGGATACGCAGTATTTT CASSIVLPGGPGDTQYF
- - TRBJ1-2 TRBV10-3 TGTGCCATCAGTGATCAAGGGAGTAACTATGGCTACACCTTC CAISDQGSNYGYTF
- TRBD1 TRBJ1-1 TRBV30 TGTGCCTGGAGTACAATGGGACAGGGGATGAACACTGAAGCTTTCTTT CAWSTMGQGMNTEAFF